The following is a T cell receptor (beta chain) sequence with its context. Its antigen is not known. The CDR3 has 11 amino acids. Germline V gene data show CDR1 as GTSNPN and CDR2 as SVGIG (reference sequence). Clones were sequenced by immunoSEQ multiplex PCR, and TCRdb holds only the in-frame ones, with some missing. Of some 120,000 clones in the sample, about 80% are singletons; the top ten hold 5.5%. These data belong to a study of a mutant IDH1 vaccine in newly diagnosed glioma. The time point is: week 11, during vaccination. The study gave 300 ug of mutant IDH1 20-mer peptide per vaccine dose, with topical imiquimod.

The chain combines TRBV30 with TRBJ2-3; D not certain. The material was PBMCs, obtained from a glioma patient whose treatment included an IDH1 peptide vaccine. This receptor was identified in a man in his forties with glioma. The DNA of the CDR3 is TGTGCTCGGAAAGTATCAGATACGCAGTATTTT. This sequence encodes CARKVSDTQYF.